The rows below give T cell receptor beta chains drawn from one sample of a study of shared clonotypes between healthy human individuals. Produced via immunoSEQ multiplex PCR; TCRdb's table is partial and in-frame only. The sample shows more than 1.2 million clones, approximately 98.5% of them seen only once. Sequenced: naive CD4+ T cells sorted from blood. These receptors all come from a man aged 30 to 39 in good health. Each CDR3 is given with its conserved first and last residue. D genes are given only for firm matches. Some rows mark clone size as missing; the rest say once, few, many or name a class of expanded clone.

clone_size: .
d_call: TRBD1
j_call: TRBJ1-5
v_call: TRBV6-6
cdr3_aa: CASRTGQNQPQHF
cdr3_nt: TGTGCCAGCAGGACAGGGCAGAATCAGCCCCAGCATTTT

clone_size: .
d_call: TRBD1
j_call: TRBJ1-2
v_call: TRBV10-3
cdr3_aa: CAISPGQGAVYGYTF
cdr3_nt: TGTGCCATCAGTCCTGGACAGGGGGCCGTCTATGGCTACACCTTC

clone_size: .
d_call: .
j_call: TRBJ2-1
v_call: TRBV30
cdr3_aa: CALDSNEQFF
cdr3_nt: TGTGCCTTAGACTCGAATGAGCAGTTCTTC

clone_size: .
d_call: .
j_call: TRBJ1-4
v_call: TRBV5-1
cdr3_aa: CASSFAATNEKLFF
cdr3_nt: TGCGCCAGCAGCTTTGCCGCAACTAATGAAAAACTGTTTTTT

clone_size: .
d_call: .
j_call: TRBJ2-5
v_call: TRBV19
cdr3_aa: CASSPSLANRGETQYF
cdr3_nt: TGTGCCAGTAGTCCCTCCTTAGCGAACCGGGGGGAGACCCAGTACTTC

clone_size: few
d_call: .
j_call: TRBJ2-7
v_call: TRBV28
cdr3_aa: CASRGGGSSYEQYF
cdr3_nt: TGTGCCAGCAGGGGGGGCGGGAGCTCCTACGAGCAGTACTTC

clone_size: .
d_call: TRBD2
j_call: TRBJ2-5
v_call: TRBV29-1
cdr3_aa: CSATSGTQETQYF
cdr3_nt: TGCAGCGCGACTAGCGGGACTCAAGAGACCCAGTACTTC

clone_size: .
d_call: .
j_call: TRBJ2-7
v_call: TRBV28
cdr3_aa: CASGPRLIF
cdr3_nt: TGTGCCAGTGGACCCCGCTTGATCTTC

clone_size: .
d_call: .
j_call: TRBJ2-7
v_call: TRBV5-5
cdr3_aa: CASSLGAGASLTYEQYF
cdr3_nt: TGTGCCAGCAGCTTGGGAGCTGGAGCGAGTTTAACCTACGAGCAGTACTTC

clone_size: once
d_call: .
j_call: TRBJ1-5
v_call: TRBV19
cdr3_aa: CASSPEHTQPQHF
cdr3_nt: TGTGCCTCCAGCCCAGAGCATACACAGCCCCAGCATTTT

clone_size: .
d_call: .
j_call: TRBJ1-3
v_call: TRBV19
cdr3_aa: CATSRDTTPGNTIYF
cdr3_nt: TGTGCCACTTCCCGGGACACCACGCCTGGAAACACCATATATTTT

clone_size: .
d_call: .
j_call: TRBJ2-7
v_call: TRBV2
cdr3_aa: CASSDPSEDYEQYF
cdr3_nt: TGTGCCAGCAGTGACCCCTCGGAGGACTACGAGCAGTACTTC

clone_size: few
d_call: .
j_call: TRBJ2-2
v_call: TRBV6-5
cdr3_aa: CASSFLAAGELFF
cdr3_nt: TGTGCCAGCAGCTTTCTAGCCGCCGGGGAGCTGTTTTTT

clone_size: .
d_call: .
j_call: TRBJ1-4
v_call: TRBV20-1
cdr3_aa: CSAEINEKLFF
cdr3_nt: TGCAGTGCTGAAATTAATGAAAAACTGTTTTTT

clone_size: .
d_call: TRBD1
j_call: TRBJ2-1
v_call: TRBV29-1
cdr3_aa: CSAKPGTDSYNEQFF
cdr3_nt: TGCAGCGCAAAGCCGGGGACAGATTCCTACAATGAGCAGTTCTTC

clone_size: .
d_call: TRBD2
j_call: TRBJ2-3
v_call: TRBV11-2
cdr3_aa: CASSLVGLAGGLGDTQYF
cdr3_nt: TGTGCCAGCAGCTTAGTCGGTCTAGCGGGAGGGCTGGGAGATACGCAGTATTTT

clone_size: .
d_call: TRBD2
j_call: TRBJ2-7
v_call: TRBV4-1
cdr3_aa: CASSRGTRQAPNDEQYF
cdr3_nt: TGCGCCAGCAGCCGAGGGACTAGACAGGCCCCGAATGACGAGCAGTACTTC

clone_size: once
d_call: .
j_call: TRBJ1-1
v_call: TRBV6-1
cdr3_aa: CASRDTRIFF
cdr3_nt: TGTGCCAGCAGAGACACGCGGATCTTCTTT

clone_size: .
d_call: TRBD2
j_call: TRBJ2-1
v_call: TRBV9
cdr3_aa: CASSVGTRSGRSYNEQFF
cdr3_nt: TGTGCCAGCAGCGTAGGGACGAGAAGCGGGAGGTCCTACAATGAGCAGTTCTTC

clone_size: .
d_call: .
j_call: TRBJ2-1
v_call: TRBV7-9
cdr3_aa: CASTRDDYNEQFF
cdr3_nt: TGTGCCAGCACTCGGGACGACTACAATGAGCAGTTCTTC

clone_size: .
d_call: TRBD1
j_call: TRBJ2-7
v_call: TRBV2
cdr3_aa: CASSLDRGEQYF
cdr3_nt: TGTGCCAGCAGCCTCGACAGGGGTGAGCAGTACTTC

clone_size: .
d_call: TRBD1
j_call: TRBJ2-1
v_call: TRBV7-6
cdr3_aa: CASSLFDRDNEQFF
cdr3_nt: TGTGCCAGCAGCTTATTTGACAGGGACAATGAGCAGTTCTTC

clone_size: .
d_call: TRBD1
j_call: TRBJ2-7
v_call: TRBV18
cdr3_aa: CASSPGTGGPYEQYF
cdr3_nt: TGTGCCAGCTCACCGGGAACAGGGGGGCCCTACGAGCAGTACTTC

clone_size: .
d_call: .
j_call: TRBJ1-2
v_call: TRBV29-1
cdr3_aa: CSVSLLSASGYTF
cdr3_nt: TGCAGCGTTAGTCTCCTTTCGGCGTCCGGCTACACCTTC

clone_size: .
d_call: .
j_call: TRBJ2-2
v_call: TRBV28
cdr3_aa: CASSLFGGRTGELFF
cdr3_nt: TGTGCCAGCAGTTTATTCGGGGGGCGGACCGGGGAGCTGTTTTTT

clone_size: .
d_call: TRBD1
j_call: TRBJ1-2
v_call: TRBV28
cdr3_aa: CASSPQDRGYGYTF
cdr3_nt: TGTGCCAGCAGTCCCCAGGACAGGGGGTATGGCTACACCTTC

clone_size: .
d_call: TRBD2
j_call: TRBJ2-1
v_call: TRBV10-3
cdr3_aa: CAISEAGENMYSYNEQFF
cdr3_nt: TGTGCCATCAGTGAAGCGGGAGAGAATATGTACTCCTACAATGAGCAGTTCTTC

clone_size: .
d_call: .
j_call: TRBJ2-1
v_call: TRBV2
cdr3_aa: CASSPDRTKIHNEQFF
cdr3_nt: TGTGCCAGCAGTCCGGACAGAACCAAGATACACAATGAGCAGTTCTTC

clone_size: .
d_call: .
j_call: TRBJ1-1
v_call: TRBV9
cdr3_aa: CASSVGLGMNTEAFF
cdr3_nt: TGTGCCAGCAGCGTAGGGTTAGGGATGAACACTGAAGCTTTCTTT

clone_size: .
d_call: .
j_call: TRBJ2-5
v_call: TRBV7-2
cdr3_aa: CASSQGPQETQYF
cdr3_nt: TGTGCCAGCAGCCAGGGTCCCCAAGAGACCCAGTACTTC

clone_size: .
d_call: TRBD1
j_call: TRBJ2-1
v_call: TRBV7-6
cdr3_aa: CASSFRTGRTLPGEQFF
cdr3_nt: TGTGCCAGCAGCTTCCGGACAGGTAGGACTCTGCCGGGAGAGCAGTTCTTC

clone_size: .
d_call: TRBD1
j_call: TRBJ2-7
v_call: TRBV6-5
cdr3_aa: CASSYGKQGTYFEQYF
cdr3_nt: TGTGCCAGCAGTTACGGGAAACAGGGGACCTACTTCGAGCAGTACTTC

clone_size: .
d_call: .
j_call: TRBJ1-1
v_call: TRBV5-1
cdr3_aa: CASSSQGNTEAFF
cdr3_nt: TGCGCCAGCAGCTCCCAGGGGAACACTGAAGCTTTCTTT

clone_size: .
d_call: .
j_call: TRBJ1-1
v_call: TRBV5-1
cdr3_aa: CASSLGEMNTEAFF
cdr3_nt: TGCGCCAGCAGCTTAGGAGAAATGAACACTGAAGCTTTCTTT

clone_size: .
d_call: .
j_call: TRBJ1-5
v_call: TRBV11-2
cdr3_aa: CASSSRGTLNQPQHF
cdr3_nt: TGTGCCAGCAGCTCCCGCGGGACGCTTAATCAGCCCCAGCATTTT

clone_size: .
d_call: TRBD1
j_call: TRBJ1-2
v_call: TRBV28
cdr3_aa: CASSLSTGGHGYTF
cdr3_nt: TGTGCCAGCAGTTTATCGACAGGGGGCCATGGCTACACCTTC

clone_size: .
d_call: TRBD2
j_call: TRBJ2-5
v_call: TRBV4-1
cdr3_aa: CASSQDRTSGTGTQYF
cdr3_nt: TGCGCCAGCAGCCAAGACCGAACTAGCGGGACCGGGACCCAGTACTTC

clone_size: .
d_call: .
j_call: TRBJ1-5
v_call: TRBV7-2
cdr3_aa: CASSFRGDQPQHF
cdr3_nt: TGTGCCAGCAGCTTCCGGGGGGATCAGCCCCAGCATTTT

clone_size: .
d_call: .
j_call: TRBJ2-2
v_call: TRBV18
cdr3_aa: CASSLRWNTGELFF
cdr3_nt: TGTGCCAGCTCACTTCGGTGGAACACCGGGGAGCTGTTTTTT

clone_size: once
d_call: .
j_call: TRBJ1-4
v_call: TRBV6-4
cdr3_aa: CASRATVGVREKLFF
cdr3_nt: TGTGCCAGCAGGGCGACAGTGGGGGTTCGTGAAAAACTGTTTTTT

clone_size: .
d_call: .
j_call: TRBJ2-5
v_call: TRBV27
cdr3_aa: CASSPGTGRQETQYF
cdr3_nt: TGTGCCAGCAGTCCCGGCACAGGGAGGCAAGAGACCCAGTACTTC

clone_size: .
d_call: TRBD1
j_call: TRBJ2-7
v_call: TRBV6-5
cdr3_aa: CASSTRTGGFDEQYF
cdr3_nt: TGTGCCAGCAGTACGCGGACAGGGGGCTTCGACGAGCAGTACTTC

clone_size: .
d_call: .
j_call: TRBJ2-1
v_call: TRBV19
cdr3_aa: CAIRRYQGFSYNEQFF
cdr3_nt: TGTGCCATTCGCCGTTATCAAGGTTTTTCCTACAATGAGCAGTTCTTC

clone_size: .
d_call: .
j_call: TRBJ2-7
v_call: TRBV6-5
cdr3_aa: CASSSPGLLWEQYF
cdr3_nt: TGTGCCAGCAGTTCTCCGGGACTGCTCTGGGAGCAGTACTTC

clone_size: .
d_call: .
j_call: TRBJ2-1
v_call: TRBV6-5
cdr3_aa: CASSYTVYREQFF
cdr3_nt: TGTGCCAGCAGCTACACGGTATATCGGGAGCAGTTCTTC

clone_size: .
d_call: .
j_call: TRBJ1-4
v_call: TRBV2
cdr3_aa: CASTGRRTNEKLFF
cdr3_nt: TGTGCCAGCACCGGACGAAGAACTAATGAAAAACTGTTTTTT

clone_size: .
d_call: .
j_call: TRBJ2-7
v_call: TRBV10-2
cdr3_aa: CASSGMGLRSSYEQYF
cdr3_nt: TGCGCCAGCAGTGGAATGGGACTTAGGAGCTCCTACGAGCAGTACTTC

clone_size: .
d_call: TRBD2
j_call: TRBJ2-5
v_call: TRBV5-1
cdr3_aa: CASSSNLVGGRFQETQYF
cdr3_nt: TGCGCCAGCAGCTCCAACTTGGTGGGAGGGAGGTTCCAAGAGACCCAGTACTTC

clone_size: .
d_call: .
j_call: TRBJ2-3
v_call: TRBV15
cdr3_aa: CATRSSTDTQYF
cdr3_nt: TGTGCCACCAGATCTAGCACAGATACGCAGTATTTT

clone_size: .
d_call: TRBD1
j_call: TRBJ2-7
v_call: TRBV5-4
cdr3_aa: CASSRTGGNTYEQYF
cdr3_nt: TGTGCCAGCAGCCGGACAGGGGGAAATACCTACGAGCAGTACTTC

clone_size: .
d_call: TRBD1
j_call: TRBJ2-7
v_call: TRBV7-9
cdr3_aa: CASSLGQGPDEQYF
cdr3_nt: TGTGCCAGCAGCTTGGGACAGGGGCCGGACGAGCAGTACTTC

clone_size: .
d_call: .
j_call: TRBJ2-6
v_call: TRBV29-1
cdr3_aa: CSVGHGLGATGANVLTF
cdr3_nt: TGCAGCGTGGGACATGGATTGGGGGCGACGGGGGCCAACGTCCTGACTTTC

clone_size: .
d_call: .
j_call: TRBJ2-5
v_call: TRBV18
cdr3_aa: CASSPLTGQETQYF
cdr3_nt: TGTGCCAGCTCACCACTTACAGGCCAAGAGACCCAGTACTTC